This TCR beta chain was obtained from a study of CD8 T cells in Susac syndrome. Per the germline V gene, CDR1 is GTSNPN and CDR2 is SVGIG (reference sequence). The CDR3 runs to 12 residues. Trimming removed 4 bases from V and 3 bases from J; junction bases left unmatched: 0. RNA, at roughly 0.45 to 1 ug, was reverse transcribed with random hexamers. Via MiXCR, TCRdb re-called the immunoSEQ multiplex PCR reads, giving one row per CDR3 protein. The sample lists 250,000 to 300,000 distinct CDR3 sequences, 70% to 90% occurring once. The clonotype comes from a human donor with multiple sclerosis. This chain connects TRBV30 to TRBJ2-3; the match to TRBD2 covers 8 bases. The sample was CD8+ T cells from PBMCs. This CDR3 is CAWTSGTDTQYF. In DNA, the CDR3 is TGTGCCTGGACTAGCGGGACAGATACGCAGTATTTT.